Below are 7 T cell receptor beta chains sequenced from a single sample in a study of cytomegalovirus exposure and HLA in healthy donors. PCR involved 60 Vbeta and 13 Jbeta primers. Using immunoSEQ multiplex PCR, the repertoire was profiled, and TCRdb retains in-frame clones only, with some absent. The data hold some 97,000 clones, with roughly 88% observed a single time. Sequencing was done on a sample of PBMCs. The receptors were sampled from a woman aged 18-30 years in good health and CMV-seronegative.

The V and J genes are TRBV29-1 and TRBJ2-2, with 9 bases fitting TRBD1. J gave up 5 bases and V 6 bases, and 4 bases lay outside the gene matches. There are 13 residues in the CDR3. Germline V gene sequence: CDR1 SQVTM, CDR2 ANQGSEA. The CDR3 nucleotides read TGCAGCGTGGTCGGGACAGGGACCGGGGAGCTGTTTTTT. Encoded protein: CSVVGTGTGELFF.

The rearrangement uses TRBV18 and TRBJ1-1; TRBD1 matches 7 bases. Germline V gives CDR1 KGHSH, CDR2 LQKENI. The CDR3 has 16 residues. V trimming: 4 bases; J trimming: 1 base; junction bases outside the gene matches: 9. In nucleotides, the CDR3 is TGTGCCAGCTCACTTATTTCCGGACAGGAGAACACTGAAGCTTTCTTT. Protein sequence: CASSLISGQENTEAFF.

The J gene is TRBJ2-3, the V gene TRBV27; D gene ambiguous. This CDR3 has 14 amino acids. Germline CDR1 and CDR2: MNHEY and SMNVEV (reference sequence). Trimming stripped 1 base from V and 6 bases from J, with 11 bases between. CDR3 nucleotides: TGTGCCAGCAGTTTATGGCAGCGAGCGGATACGCAGTATTTT. Protein product: CASSLWQRADTQYF.

This sequence joins TRBV7-8 and TRBJ2-2, with TRBD1 matching 9 bases. CDR3 length: 15 amino acids. The trim removed 6 bases at V and 7 bases at J, leaving 9 bases unmatched. Per the germline V gene, CDR1 is SGHVS and CDR2 is FQNEAQ. The CDR3, as DNA: TGTGCCAGCAGACACAGGGGGCGCGGGGGCGGGGAGCTGTTTTTT. It encodes CASRHRGRGGGELFF. Supplemented by reference TRBV7-8 and TRBJ2-2, the full variable domain reads GAGVSQSPRYKVAKRGQDVALRCDPISGHVSLFWYQQALGQGPEFLTYFQNEAQLDKSGLPSDRFFAERPEGSVSTLKIQRTQQEDSAVYLCASRHRGRGGGELFFGEGSRLTVL.

The rearrangement links TRBV19 to TRBJ2-3; possibly TRBD1 for D (5 bases). Between the trimmed V and J ends, which lost 4 bases and 6 bases, there was a span of 20 bases. The CDR3 is 16 residues long. The germline V gene encodes CDR1 LNHDA and CDR2 SQIVND (reference sequence). In DNA, the CDR3 is TGTGCCAGTAGTACTAGGCTAGTGGACATACCGGATACGCAGTATTTT. Translating gives CASSTRLVDIPDTQYF.

The chain employs TRBV10-3 and TRBJ2-7, with TRBD1 as a possible D gene (5 bases). There are 13 residues in the CDR3. Germline values: CDR1 ENHRY, CDR2 SYGVKD. V lost 3 bases and J lost 4, with 10 bases in between. In DNA, the CDR3 is TGTGCCATCAGTGACGGCAGGGAATACGAGCAGTACTTC. As protein: CAISDGREYEQYF.

The chain is built from TRBV11-2 and TRBJ2-3, with D possibly matching TRBD1 (5 bases). The CDR3 contains 17 residues. The V gene lost 0 bases and the J gene lost 2 bases, with 15 bases spanning the gap. CDR1 and CDR2 (germline): SGHAT, FQNNGV. The CDR3 is CASSLDIVGRPTDTQYF. DNA of the CDR3: TGTGCCAGCAGCTTAGACATCGTGGGGCGGCCCACAGATACGCAGTATTTT.